Presented here are 7 T cell receptor beta chains from one specimen sequenced in a study of blood T cell repertoires in COVID-19. Sequencing used immunoSEQ multiplex PCR; TCRdb keeps in-frame clones, though not all of them. Of under 75,000 clones in the sample, more than 65% were seen once. Sequencing was carried out using peripheral blood. These receptors were taken from a woman in her sixties or seventies with acute or convalescent COVID-19.

In this sample, this clone turned up once. The chain combines TRBV3-1 (or the pseudogene TRBV3-2) with TRBJ2-7; 9 nucleotides agree with TRBD1. Trimming took 4 bases from V and 2 from J; bases not matched to a gene: 3. Germline V gives CDR1 LGHDT, CDR2 YNNKEL (reference sequence). The CDR3 totals 14 residues. This CDR3 reads CASSPDRGPYEQYF. The CDR3, as DNA: TGTGCCAGCAGCCCGGACAGGGGTCCCTACGAGCAGTACTTC.

This clone was recorded only once. The chain uses TRBV20-1 and TRBJ1-2; no firm D call. Germline V gene sequence: CDR1 DFQATT, CDR2 SNEGSKA (reference sequence). The CDR3 has 12 residues. The V end was cut by 3 bases, the J end by 7 bases, with 12 bases between. The CDR3 sequence: CSASRQVLGYTF. CDR3 in DNA: TGCAGTGCTAGTCGGCAGGTCCTTGGCTACACCTTC.

V and J are TRBV15 and TRBJ2-1; TRBD2 is a possible D gene (6 bases). The CDR3 contains 18 residues. The germline gives CDR1 LNHNV, CDR2 YYDKDF (reference sequence). Trimming removed 0 bases from V and 3 bases from J, with 18 bases in between. The CDR3 loop is CATSRDHWASAYYNEQFF. The CDR3, as DNA: TGTGCCACCAGCAGAGATCACTGGGCTAGCGCATACTACAATGAGCAGTTCTTC.

The chain employs TRBV5-1 and TRBJ1-1; TRBD1 matches at 9 bases. This CDR3 region has 15 residues. From germline, CDR1 is SGHRS and CDR2 YFSETQ. V gave up 1 base and J gave up 6 bases; unmatched junction bases: 7. The CDR3 loop is CASSLPGQGGAEAFF. In nucleotides, the CDR3 is TGCGCCAGCAGCTTGCCGGGACAGGGAGGGGCTGAAGCTTTCTTT. The variable domain in full, completed from reference TRBV5-1 and TRBJ1-1, reads KAGVTQTPRYLIKTRGQQVTLSCSPISGHRSVSWYQQTPGQGLQFLFEYFSETQRNKGNFPGRFSGRQFSNSRSEMNVSTLELGDSALYLCASSLPGQGGAEAFFGQGTRLTVV.

The V and J genes are TRBV9 and TRBJ2-1, with 9 bases aligning to TRBD2. Germline lookup yields CDR1 SGDLS and CDR2 YYNGEE. Trimming at V came to 0 bases and at J to 3 bases, leaving 19 bases not matched to a gene. The CDR3 covers 21 residues. CDR3 coding DNA: TGTGCCAGCAGCGTAGCTCTGCCTAGCGGGGCGTCACTAGCAAACTACAATGAGCAGTTCTTC. Translating it yields CASSVALPSGASLANYNEQFF. The full variable domain, rest sourced from reference TRBV9 and TRBJ2-1, is DSGVTQTPKHLITATGQRVTLRCSPRSGDLSVYWYQQSLDQGLQFLIQYYNGEERAKGNILERFSAQQFPDLHSELNLSSLELGDSALYFCASSVALPSGASLANYNEQFFGPGTRLTVL.

This clone came up a few times. The chain is built from TRBV3-1 (or the pseudogene TRBV3-2) and TRBJ1-1; D is possibly TRBD1 (6 bases). The germline CDR1 and CDR2 sequences are LGHDT and YNNKEL (reference sequence). Trimming shortened V by 4 bases and J by 5 bases, and 17 bases separated the two germline ends. The length of the CDR3 is 15 residues. The CDR3 region is CASSPYTVGGTEAFF. CDR3 bases: TGTGCCAGCAGCCCCTACACTGTAGGGGGAACTGAAGCTTTCTTT.

This chain connects TRBV9 to TRBJ2-7, with 10 bases lining up with TRBD1. Germline V gene data show CDR1 as SGDLS and CDR2 as YYNGEE. J lost 5 bases, V lost 4 bases, and 9 bases had no gene match. CDR3 length: 15 amino acids. CDR3 in amino acids: CASSPRTGGTNEQYF. The DNA for the CDR3 is TGTGCCAGCAGCCCACGGACAGGGGGAACGAACGAGCAGTACTTC.